This T cell receptor beta chain was sequenced in a study of OX40 agonist ivuxolimab in advanced cancers. Across the study: Three patients responded partially, comprising one with hepatocellular carcinoma and two with cutaneous melanoma. General study results and limits: Near-lowest levels of clonal expansion characterized partial responders at 0.1-3.0 mg/kg. Some nonresponders likewise displayed low normalized T-cell clonal expansion. CD4+ and CD8+ T cells in blood underwent clonal expansion by week 6 at 0.1 to 3.0 mg/kg.

A word on this clone: Antigen unknown.

V shed 0 bases and J shed 2 bases, with 11 bases lying between them. The CDR3 sequence is 16 residues long. Germline CDR1 and CDR2: SGDLS and YYNGEE. Data came from immunoSEQ multiplex PCR; TCRdb stores just in-frame clones and leaves some out. The top ten hold more than 2% of the sample, which has roughly 74,000 clones, almost 85% seen once. The specimen comprised CD4+ or CD8+ T cells sorted from blood, sampled in a trial of the OX40 agonist ivuxolimab. The genes are TRBV9 and TRBJ2-2; D unresolved. The TCR was taken from an adult with an advanced solid tumor such as melanoma, head and neck, liver or kidney cancer. The CDR3 sequence is CASSVAWTLNTGELFF. DNA for the CDR3: TGTGCCAGCAGCGTAGCCTGGACCCTAAACACCGGGGAGCTGTTTTTT.